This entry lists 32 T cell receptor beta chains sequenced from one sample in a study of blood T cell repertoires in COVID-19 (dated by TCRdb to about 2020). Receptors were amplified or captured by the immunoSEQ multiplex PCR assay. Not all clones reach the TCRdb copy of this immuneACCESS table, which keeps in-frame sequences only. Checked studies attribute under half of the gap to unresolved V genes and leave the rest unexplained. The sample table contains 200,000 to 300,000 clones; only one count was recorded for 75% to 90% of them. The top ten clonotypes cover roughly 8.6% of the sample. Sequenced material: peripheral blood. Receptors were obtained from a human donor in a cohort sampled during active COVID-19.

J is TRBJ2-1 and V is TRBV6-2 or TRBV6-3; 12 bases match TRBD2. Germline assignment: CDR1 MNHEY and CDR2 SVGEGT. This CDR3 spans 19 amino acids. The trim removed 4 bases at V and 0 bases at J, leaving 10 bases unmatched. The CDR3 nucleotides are TGTGCCAGCAGTTCCCCAATTCTAGCGGGGGGGGGCTCCTACAATGAGCAGTTCTTC. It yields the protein CASSSPILAGGGSYNEQFF.

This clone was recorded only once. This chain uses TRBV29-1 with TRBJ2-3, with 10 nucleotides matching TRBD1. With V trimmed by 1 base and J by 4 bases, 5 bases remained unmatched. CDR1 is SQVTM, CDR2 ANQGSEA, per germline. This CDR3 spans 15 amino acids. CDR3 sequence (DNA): TGCAGCGTTGAAGTGACAGGGGGCCTGGCAGATACGCAGTATTTT. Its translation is CSVEVTGGLADTQYF.

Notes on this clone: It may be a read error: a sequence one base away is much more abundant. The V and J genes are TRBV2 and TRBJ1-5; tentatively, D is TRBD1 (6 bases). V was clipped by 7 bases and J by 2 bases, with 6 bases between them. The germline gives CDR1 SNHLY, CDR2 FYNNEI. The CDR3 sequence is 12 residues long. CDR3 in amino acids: CASNRGNQPQHF. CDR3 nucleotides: TGTGCCAGCAACAGGGGCAATCAGCCCCAGCATTTT.

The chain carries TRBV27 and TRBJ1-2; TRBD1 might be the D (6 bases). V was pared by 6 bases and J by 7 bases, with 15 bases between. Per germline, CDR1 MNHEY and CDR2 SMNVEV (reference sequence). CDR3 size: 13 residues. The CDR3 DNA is TGTGCCAGCAGGCGACCACAGGGTTCTGGCTACACCTTC. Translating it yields CASRRPQGSGYTF.

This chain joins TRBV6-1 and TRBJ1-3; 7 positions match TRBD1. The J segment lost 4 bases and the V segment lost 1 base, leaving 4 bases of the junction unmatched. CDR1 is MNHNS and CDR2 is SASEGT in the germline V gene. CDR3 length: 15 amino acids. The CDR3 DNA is TGTGCCAGCAGTGAAGAGGGGGCGTCGGGAAACACCATATATTTT. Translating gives CASSEEGASGNTIYF.

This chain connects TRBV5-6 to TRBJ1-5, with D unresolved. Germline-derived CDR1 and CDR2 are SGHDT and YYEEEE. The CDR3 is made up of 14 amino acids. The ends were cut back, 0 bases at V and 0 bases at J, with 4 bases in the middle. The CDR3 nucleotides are TGTGCCAGCAGCTTGGGCGGTAGCAATCAGCCCCAGCATTTT. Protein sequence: CASSLGGSNQPQHF.

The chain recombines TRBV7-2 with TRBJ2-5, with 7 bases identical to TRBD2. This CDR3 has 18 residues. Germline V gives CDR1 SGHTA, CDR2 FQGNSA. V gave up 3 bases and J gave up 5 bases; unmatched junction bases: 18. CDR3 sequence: CASSFYGLGGGTVETQYF. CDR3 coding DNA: TGTGCCAGCAGCTTCTATGGTCTTGGCGGGGGTACGGTTGAGACCCAGTACTTC.

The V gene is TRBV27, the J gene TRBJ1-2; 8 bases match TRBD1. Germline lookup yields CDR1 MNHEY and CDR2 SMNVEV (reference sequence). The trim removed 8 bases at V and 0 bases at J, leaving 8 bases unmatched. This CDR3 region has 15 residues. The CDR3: CASCRDRKANYGYTF. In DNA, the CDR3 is TGTGCCAGCTGTAGGGACAGGAAAGCTAACTATGGCTACACCTTC.

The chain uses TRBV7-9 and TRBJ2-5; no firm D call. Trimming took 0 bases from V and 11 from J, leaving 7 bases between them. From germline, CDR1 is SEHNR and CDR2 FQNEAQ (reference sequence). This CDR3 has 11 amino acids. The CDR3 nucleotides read TGTGCCAGCAGCTTAGCCCGCGAACAGTACTTC. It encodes CASSLAREQYF.

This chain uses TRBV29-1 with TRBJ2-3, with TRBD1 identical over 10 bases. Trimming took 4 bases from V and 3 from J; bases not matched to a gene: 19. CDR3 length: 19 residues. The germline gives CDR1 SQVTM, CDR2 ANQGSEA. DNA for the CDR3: TGCAGCGTTGCCAACCGACTCCGACAGGGGGCGCGGGGAACAGATACGCAGTATTTT. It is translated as CSVANRLRQGARGTDTQYF.

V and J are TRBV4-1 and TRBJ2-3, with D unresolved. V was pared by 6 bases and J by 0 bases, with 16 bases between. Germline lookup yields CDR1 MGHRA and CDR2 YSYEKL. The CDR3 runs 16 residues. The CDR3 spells CASSLDPSSSTDTQYF. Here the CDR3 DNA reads TGCGCCAGCAGTCTAGACCCAAGCTCGAGCACAGATACGCAGTATTTT.

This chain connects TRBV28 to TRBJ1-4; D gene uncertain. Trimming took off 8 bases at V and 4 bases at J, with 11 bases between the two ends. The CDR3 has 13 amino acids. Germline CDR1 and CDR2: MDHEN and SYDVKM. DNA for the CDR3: TGTGCCAGCGCGGCACACCATAATGAAAAACTGTTTTTT. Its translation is CASAAHHNEKLFF. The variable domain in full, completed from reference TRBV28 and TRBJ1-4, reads DVKVTQSSRYLVKRTGEKVFLECVQDMDHENMFWYRQDPGLGLRLIYFSYDVKMKEKGDIPEGYSVSREKKERFSLILESASTNQTSMYLCASAAHHNEKLFFGSGTQLSVL.

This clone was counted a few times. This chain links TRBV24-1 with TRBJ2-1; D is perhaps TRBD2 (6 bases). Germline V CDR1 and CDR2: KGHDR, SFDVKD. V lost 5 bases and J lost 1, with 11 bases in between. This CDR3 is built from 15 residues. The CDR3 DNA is TGTGCCACCAGTGGGCGGGACGAGTCCTACAATGAGCAGTTCTTC. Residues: CATSGRDESYNEQFF.

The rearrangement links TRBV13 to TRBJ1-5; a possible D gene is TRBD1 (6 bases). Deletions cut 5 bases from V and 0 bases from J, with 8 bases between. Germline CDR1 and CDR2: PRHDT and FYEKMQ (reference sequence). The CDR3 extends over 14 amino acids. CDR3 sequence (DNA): TGTGCCAGCAGCCGAGGGGGTAGCAATCAGCCCCAGCATTTT. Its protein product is CASSRGGSNQPQHF.

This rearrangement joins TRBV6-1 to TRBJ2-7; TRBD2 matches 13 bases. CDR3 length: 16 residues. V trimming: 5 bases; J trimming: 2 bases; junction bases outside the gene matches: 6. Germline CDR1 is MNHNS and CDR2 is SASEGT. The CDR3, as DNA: TGTGCCAGCAGTAAAGGGACTAGCGGGGCCACCTACGAGCAGTACTTC. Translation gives CASSKGTSGATYEQYF.

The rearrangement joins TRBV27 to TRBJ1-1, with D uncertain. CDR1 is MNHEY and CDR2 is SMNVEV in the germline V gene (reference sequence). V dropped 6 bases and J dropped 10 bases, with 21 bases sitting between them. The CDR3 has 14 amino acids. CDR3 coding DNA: TGTGCCAGCAGCCCGTTGATGGAGGGTATTCGAGCTTTCTTT. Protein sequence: CASSPLMEGIRAFF.

This CDR3 reads CASLQGRDEKLFF. The CDR3 DNA sequence: TGTGCCAGCTTACAGGGGCGCGATGAAAAACTGTTTTTT. The chain couples TRBV18 to TRBJ1-4; 7 nucleotides match TRBD1. V shed 7 bases, J shed 6 bases, and the junction held 5 bases outside the gene matches. The CDR3 has 13 amino acids. Germline CDR1 is KGHSH and CDR2 is LQKENI.

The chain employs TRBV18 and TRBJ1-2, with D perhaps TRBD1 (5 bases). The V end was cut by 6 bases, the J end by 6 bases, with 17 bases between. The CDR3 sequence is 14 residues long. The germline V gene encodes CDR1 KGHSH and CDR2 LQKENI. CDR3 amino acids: CASSLQTEGNGYTF. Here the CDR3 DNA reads TGTGCCAGCTCCCTACAGACGGAGGGGAATGGCTACACCTTC.

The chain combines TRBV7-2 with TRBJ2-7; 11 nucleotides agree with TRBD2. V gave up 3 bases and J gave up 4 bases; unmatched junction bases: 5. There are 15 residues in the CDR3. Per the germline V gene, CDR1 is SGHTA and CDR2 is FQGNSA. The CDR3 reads CASSFLAGGEYEQYF. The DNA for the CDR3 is TGTGCCAGCAGCTTCCTAGCGGGAGGCGAATACGAGCAGTACTTC.

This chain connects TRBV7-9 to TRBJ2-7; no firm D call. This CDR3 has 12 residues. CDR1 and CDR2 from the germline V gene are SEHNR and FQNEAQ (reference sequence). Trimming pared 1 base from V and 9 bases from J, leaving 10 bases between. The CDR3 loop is CASSLGPGGQYF. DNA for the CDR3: TGTGCCAGCAGCTTAGGCCCAGGTGGGCAGTACTTC.

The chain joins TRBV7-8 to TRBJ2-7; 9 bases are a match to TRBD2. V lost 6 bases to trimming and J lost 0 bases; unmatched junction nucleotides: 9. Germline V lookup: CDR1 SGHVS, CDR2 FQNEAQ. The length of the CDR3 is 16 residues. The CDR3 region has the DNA TGTGCCAGCAGACTGTTTAGCGGGAGCGGCTCCTACGAGCAGTACTTC. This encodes CASRLFSGSGSYEQYF.

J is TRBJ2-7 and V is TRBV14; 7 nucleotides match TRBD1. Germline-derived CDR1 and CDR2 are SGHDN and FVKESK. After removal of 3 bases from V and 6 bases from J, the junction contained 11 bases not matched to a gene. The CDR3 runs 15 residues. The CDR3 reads CASSQGTTGFLEQYF. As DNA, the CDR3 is TGTGCCAGCAGCCAGGGAACGACAGGGTTTCTCGAGCAGTACTTC.

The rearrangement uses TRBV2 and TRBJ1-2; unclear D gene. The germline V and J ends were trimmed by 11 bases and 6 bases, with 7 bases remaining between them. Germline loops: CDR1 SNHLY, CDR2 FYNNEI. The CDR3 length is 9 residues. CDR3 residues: CARQDGYTF. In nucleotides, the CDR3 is TGTGCCCGCCAGGATGGCTACACCTTC.

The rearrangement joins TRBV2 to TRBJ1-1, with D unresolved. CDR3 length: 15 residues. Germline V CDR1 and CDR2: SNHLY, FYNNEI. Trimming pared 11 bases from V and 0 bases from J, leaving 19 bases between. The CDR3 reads CAGKEGHNLNTEAFF. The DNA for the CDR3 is TGTGCCGGTAAAGAGGGTCACAACTTGAACACTGAAGCTTTCTTT.

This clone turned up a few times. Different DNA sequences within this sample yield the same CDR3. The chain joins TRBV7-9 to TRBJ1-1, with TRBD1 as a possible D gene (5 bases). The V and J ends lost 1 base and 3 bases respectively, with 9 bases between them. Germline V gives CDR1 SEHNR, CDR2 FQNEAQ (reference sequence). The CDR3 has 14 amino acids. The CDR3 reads CASSLVRGDTEAFF. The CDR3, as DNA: TGTGCCAGCAGCTTAGTTAGGGGCGACACTGAAGCTTTCTTT.

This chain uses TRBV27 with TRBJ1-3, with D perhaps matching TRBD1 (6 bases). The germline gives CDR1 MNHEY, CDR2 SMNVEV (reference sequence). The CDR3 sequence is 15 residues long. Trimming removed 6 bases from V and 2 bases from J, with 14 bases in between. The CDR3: CASRPTGITGNTIYF. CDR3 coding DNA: TGTGCCAGCAGACCGACAGGCATAACTGGAAACACCATATATTTT.

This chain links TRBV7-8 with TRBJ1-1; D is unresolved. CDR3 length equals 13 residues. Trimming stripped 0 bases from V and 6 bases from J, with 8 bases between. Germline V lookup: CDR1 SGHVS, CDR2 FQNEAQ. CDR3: CASSLAGVSEAFF. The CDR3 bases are TGTGCCAGCAGCTTAGCCGGGGTATCTGAAGCTTTCTTT. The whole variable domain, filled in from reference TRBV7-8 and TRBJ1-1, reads GAGVSQSPRYKVAKRGQDVALRCDPISGHVSLFWYQQALGQGPEFLTYFQNEAQLDKSGLPSDRFFAERPEGSVSTLKIQRTQQEDSAVYLCASSLAGVSEAFFGQGTRLTVV.

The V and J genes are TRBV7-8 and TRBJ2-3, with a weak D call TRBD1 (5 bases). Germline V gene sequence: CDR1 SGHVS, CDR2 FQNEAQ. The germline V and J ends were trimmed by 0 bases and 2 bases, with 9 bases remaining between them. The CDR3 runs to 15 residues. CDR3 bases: TGTGCCAGCAGCTTAGCAACAGGACACACAGATACGCAGTATTTT. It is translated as CASSLATGHTDTQYF.

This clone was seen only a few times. CDR3 amino acids: CASSPGGGQPQHF. The CDR3 DNA follows: TGTGCCAGCTCACCAGGGGGCGGTCAGCCCCAGCATTTT. V and J are TRBV18 and TRBJ1-5; maybe TRBD1 (6 bases). Germline assignment: CDR1 KGHSH and CDR2 LQKENI. CDR3 length: 13 amino acids. With 2 bases removed from V and 6 bases from J, the gap between germline ends came to 8 bases.

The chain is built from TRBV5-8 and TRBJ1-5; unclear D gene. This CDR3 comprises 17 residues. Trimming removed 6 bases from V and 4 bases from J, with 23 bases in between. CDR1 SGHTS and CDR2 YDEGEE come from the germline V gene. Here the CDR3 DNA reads TGTGCCAGCACCTCTTGGTTTGGTGGAGCCGGAAATCAGCCCCAGCATTTT. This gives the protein CASTSWFGGAGNQPQHF. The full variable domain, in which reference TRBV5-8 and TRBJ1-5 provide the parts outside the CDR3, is EAGVTQSPTHLIKTRGQQATLRCSPISGHTSVYWYQQALGLGLQFLLWYDEGEERNRGNFPPRFSGRQFPNYSSELNVNALELEDSALYLCASTSWFGGAGNQPQHFGDGTRLSIL.

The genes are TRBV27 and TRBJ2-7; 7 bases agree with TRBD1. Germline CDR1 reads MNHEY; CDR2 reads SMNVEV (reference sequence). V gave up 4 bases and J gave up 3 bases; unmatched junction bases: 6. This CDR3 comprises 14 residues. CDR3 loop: CASSSPGQSYEQYF. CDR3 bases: TGTGCCAGCAGTTCACCGGGACAGAGCTACGAGCAGTACTTC.

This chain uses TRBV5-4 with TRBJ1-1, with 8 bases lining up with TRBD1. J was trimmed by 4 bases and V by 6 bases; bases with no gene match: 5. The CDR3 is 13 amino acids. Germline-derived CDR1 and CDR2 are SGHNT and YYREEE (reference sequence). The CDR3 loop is CASTTDRGTEAFF. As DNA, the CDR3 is TGTGCCAGCACCACTGACAGGGGCACTGAAGCTTTCTTT.